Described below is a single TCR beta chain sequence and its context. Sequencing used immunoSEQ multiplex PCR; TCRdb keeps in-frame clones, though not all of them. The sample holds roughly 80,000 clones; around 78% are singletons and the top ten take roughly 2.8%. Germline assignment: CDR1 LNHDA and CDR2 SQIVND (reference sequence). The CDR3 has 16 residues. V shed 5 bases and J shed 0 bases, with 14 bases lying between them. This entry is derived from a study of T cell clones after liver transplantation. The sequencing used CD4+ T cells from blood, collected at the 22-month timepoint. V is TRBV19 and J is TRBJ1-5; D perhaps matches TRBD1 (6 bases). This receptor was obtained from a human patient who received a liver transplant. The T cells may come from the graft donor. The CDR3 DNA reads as TGTGCCAGTAGTCCACCCAGGGGTTATAGCAATCAGCCCCAGCATTTT. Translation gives CASSPPRGYSNQPQHF.